A single sample gave rise to the 8 T cell receptor beta chains below, sequenced in a study of Ad26.COV2.S vaccination and SARS-CoV-2 variants. The sample's treatment: around 19 received Ad26.COV2.S at low or high dose, single or two shots; 5 received placebo; per-sample allocation not given. Collection of the samples took place on day 63 after the first injection of vaccine or placebo. Profiling relied on immunoSEQ multiplex PCR, and the TCRdb table lists in-frame clones only, not all of them. The sample holds about 430,000 clones, approximately 90% seen once. Specimen: peripheral blood, collected in a trial of Ad26.COV2.S vaccine versus placebo. These receptors were collected from a person between 18 and 65 years old who received the Ad26.COV2.S COVID-19 vaccine or a placebo.

The V and J genes are TRBV27 and TRBJ2-2; TRBD1 matches 7 bases. The ends lost 5 bases at V and 0 bases at J; junction bases unmatched: 6. This CDR3 has 16 amino acids. Germline V gene lookup returns CDR1 MNHEY and CDR2 SMNVEV (reference sequence). The CDR3 is CASSPWDRSNTGELFF. The CDR3 nucleotides are TGTGCCAGCAGTCCCTGGGACAGATCGAACACCGGGGAGCTGTTTTTT.

The chain is built from TRBV18 and TRBJ2-6, with D maybe TRBD2 (6 bases). Germline CDR1 and CDR2: KGHSH and LQKENI. The CDR3 runs to 18 residues. V was clipped by 0 bases and J by 0 bases, with 12 bases between them. The CDR3 protein is CASSPPEGQSSGANVLTF. The CDR3 DNA follows: TGTGCCAGCTCACCACCGGAGGGTCAGTCCTCTGGGGCCAACGTCCTGACTTTC.

This rearrangement joins TRBV10-3 to TRBJ2-1; the match to TRBD2 covers 11 bases. V trimming: 3 bases; J trimming: 7 bases; junction bases outside the gene matches: 8. This CDR3 region has 16 residues. CDR1 is ENHRY, CDR2 SYGVKD, per germline. The CDR3 DNA reads TGTGCCATCAGTGAAACTAGCGGGAGAGTTGGGAATGAGCAGTTCTTC. Translated, it gives CAISETSGRVGNEQFF.

The V and J genes are TRBV28 and TRBJ1-5; D call uncertain. Germline V gene sequence: CDR1 MDHEN, CDR2 SYDVKM. The CDR3 runs 12 residues. The V end lost 4 bases, the J end lost 12 bases, and 13 bases lay between the germline ends. This chain's CDR3 is CASSSGPPGQHF. The CDR3 DNA sequence: TGTGCCAGCAGTTCCGGACCTCCTGGCCAGCATTTT.

The V gene is TRBV5-6, the J gene TRBJ2-1, with D unresolved. With 0 bases removed from V and 8 bases from J, the gap between germline ends came to 9 bases. The length of the CDR3 is 13 residues. CDR1 is SGHDT and CDR2 is YYEEEE in the germline V gene. CDR3 nucleotides: TGTGCCAGCAGCTTGGGACGGAGCGATGAGCAGTTCTTC. Translating it yields CASSLGRSDEQFF.

This chain links TRBV5-4 with TRBJ2-1; D may be TRBD2 (5 bases). The length of the CDR3 is 15 residues. The germline V gene has CDR1 SGHNT and CDR2 YYREEE (reference sequence). V lost 1 base and J lost 7, with 15 bases in between. The CDR3 DNA is TGTGCCAGCAGCTTGATCACTACCCGAGGGAATGAGCAGTTCTTC. Protein product: CASSLITTRGNEQFF. Combining the CDR3 with reference TRBV5-4 and TRBJ2-1 gives the whole variable domain ETGVTQSPTHLIKTRGQQVTLRCSSQSGHNTVSWYQQALGQGPQFIFQYYREEENGRGNFPPRFSGLQFPNYSSELNVNALELDDSALYLCASSLITTRGNEQFFGPGTRLTVL.

J is TRBJ2-7 and V is TRBV25-1, with TRBD1 identical over 7 bases. The ends lost 3 bases at V and 9 bases at J; junction bases unmatched: 14. This CDR3 is 15 amino acids long. CDR1 and CDR2 from the germline V gene are MGHDK and SYGVNS. CDR3 nucleotides: TGTGCCAGCAGTGATGGGGGACAGAAAGTCCACTCGCAGTACTTC. Translating it yields CASSDGGQKVHSQYF.

J is TRBJ1-1 and V is TRBV6-6, with D perhaps TRBD1 (6 bases). This CDR3 contains 14 residues. V was clipped by 10 bases and J by 0 bases, with 15 bases between them. Per germline, CDR1 MNHNY and CDR2 SVGAGI (reference sequence). The CDR3 spells CATRGGAMNTEAFF. DNA for the CDR3: TGTGCCACCCGTGGGGGGGCTATGAACACTGAAGCTTTCTTT.